This T cell receptor (beta chain) was profiled in a study of blood T cell repertoires in COVID-19. As for the study in general: COVID-19 samples from acute and convalescent phases originated in the United States, Italy and Spain. PBMCs, B-cell-depleted T cells, or T cells were the source of the cDNA or gDNA that made up the material.

Some clones are missing from TCRdb's copy, which holds only in-frame ones; the method was immunoSEQ multiplex PCR. The sample shows 50,000 to 75,000 clones, 85% to 95% of them seen only once. This receptor was taken from a man between 65 and 85 years old with active COVID-19. Sequenced material: peripheral blood.

CDR3 region: CASSLSTGLGYGYTF. CDR3 sequence (DNA): TGTGCCAGCAGTTTATCGACAGGGTTGGGCTATGGCTACACCTTC. V usage is TRBV27 and J usage is TRBJ1-2, with 7 bases fitting TRBD1. The germline CDR1 and CDR2 sequences are MNHEY and SMNVEV (reference sequence). This CDR3 contains 15 residues. The ends lost 0 bases at V and 4 bases at J; junction bases unmatched: 5.